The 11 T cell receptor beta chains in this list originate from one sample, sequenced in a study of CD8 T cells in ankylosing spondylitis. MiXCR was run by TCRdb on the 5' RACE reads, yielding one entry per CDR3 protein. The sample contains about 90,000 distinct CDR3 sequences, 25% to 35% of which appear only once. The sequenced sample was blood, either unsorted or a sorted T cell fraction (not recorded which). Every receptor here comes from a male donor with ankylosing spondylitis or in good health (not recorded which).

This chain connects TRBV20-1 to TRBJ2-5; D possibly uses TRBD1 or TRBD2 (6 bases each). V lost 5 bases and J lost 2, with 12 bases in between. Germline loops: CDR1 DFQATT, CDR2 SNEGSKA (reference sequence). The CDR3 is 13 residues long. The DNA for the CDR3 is TGCAGTGCTCAGGACAGCGGGCAAGAGACCCAGTACTTC. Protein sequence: CSAQDSGQETQYF.

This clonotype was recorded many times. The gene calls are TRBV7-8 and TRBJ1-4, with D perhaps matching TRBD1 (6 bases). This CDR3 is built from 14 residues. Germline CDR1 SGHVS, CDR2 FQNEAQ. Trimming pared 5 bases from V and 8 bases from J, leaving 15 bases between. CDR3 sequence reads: CASSPHSGDEKLFF. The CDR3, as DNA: TGTGCCAGCAGCCCTCATTCAGGGGACGAAAAACTGTTTTTT.

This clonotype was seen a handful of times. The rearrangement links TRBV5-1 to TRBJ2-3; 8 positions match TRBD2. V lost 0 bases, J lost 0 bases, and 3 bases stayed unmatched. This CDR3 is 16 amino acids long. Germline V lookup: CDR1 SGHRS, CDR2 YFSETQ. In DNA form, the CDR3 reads TGCGCCAGCAGCTTGGATAGCGGGGCTAGCACAGATACGCAGTATTTT. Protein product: CASSLDSGASTDTQYF.

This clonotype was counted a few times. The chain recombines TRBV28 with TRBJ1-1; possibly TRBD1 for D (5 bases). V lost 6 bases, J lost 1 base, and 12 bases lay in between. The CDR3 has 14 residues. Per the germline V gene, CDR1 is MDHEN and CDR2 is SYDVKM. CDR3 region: CASSLGRWNTEAFF. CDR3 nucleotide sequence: TGTGCCAGCAGCCTGGGACGGTGGAACACTGAAGCTTTCTTT.

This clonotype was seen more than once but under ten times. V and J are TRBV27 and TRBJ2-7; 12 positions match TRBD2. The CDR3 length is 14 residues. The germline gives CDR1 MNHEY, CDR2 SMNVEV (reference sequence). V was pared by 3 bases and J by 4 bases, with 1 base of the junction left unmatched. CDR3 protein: CASSFTSGRYEQYF. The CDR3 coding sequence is TGTGCCAGCAGTTTTACTAGCGGGAGGTACGAGCAGTACTTC.

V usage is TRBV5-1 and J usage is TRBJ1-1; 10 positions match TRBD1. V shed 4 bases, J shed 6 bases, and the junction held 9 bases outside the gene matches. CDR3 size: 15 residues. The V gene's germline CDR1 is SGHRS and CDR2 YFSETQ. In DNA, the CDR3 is TGCGCCAGCAGCCCTGCGGGACAGGGGTTTTCTGAAGCTTTCTTT. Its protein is CASSPAGQGFSEAFF.

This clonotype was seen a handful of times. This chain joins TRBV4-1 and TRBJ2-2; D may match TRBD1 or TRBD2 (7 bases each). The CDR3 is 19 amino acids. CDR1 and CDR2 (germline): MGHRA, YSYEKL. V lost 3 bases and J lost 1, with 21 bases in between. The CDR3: CASSQFGLGGTENTGELFF. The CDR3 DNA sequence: TGCGCCAGCAGCCAGTTCGGATTGGGGGGGACAGAGAACACCGGGGAGCTGTTTTTT.

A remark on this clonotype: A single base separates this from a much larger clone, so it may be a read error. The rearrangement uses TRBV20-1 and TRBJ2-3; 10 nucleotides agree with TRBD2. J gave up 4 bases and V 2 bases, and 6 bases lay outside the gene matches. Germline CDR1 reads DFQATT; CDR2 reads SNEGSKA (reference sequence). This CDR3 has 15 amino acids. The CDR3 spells CSARPLAGAADTQYF. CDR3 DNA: TGCAGTGCTAGACCCCTAGCGGGAGCAGCAGATACGCAGTATTTT.

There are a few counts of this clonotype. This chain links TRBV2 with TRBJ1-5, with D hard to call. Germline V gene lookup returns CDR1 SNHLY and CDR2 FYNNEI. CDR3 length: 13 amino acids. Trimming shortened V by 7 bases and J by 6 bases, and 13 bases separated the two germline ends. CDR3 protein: CASTRLEGQPQHF. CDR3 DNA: TGTGCCAGCACACGATTAGAAGGTCAGCCCCAGCATTTT.

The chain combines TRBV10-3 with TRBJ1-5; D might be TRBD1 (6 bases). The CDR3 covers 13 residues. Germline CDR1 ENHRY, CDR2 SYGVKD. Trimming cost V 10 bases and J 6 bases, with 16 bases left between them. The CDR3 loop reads CATLGGQGQPQHF. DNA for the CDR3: TGTGCCACCCTGGGGGGCCAGGGTCAGCCCCAGCATTTT.

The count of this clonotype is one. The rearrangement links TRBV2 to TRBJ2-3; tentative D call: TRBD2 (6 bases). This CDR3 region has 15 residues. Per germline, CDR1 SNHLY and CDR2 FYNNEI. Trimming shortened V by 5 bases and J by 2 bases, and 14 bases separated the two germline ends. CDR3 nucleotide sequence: TGTGCCAGCAGTCCGGGAGCGAGTCCCACAGATACGCAGTATTTT. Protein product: CASSPGASPTDTQYF.